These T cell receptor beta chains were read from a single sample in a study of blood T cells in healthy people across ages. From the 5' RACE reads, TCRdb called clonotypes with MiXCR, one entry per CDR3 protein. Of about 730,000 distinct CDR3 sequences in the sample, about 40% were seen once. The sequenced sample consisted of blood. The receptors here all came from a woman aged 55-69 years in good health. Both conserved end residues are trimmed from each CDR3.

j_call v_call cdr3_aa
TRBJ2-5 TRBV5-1 ASNLYLEASQETQY
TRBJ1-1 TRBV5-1 ASTQWDGGTEAF
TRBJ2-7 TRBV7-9 ASSFGEYEQY
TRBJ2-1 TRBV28 ASSASGINNEQF
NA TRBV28 ASGGGLEQY
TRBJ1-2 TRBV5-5 ASSLDSGQVYGYT
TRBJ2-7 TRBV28 ASSAPGPVDEQY
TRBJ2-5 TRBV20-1 SAQGRQETQY
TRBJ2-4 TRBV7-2 ASSLEGRKNIQY
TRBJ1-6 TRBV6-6 ASSYGGSNNSPLH